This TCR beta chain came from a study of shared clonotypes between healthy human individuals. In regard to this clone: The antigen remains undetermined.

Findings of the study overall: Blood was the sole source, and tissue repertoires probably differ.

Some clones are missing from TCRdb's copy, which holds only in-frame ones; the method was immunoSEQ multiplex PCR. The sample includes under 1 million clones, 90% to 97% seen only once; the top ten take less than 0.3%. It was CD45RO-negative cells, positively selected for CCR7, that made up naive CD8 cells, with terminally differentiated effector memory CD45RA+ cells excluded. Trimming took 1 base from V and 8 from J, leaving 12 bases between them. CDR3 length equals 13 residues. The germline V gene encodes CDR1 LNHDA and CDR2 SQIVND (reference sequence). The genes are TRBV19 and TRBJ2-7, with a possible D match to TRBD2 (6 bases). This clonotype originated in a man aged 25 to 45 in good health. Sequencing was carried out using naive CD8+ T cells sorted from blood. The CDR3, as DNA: TGTGCCAGTAGTATAGGCCGAGGAGGGCAGCAGTACTTC. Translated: CASSIGRGGQQYF.